The T cell receptor (beta chain) under discussion was sequenced for a study of blood T cell repertoires in COVID-19. Study context: The United States, Italy and Spain supplied acute and convalescent COVID-19 samples. T cells, B-cell-depleted T cells, or PBMCs provided the cDNA or gDNA that served as material.

Original handling: Estimation of nucleated cell counts was performed using reference gene primer amplification. Libraries were prepared by immunoSEQ multiplex PCR; TCRdb keeps only in-frame clonotypes and omits some of them. The V and J calls and clone size come from that table; D and trimming were worked out from the DNA. Of approximately 190,000 clones in the sample, approximately 90% were seen once. The receptor's source is a man aged 40-49 years with active or convalescent COVID-19. What was sequenced was peripheral blood.

The CDR3 region is CASSELTPGREKLFF. CDR3 DNA: TGTGCCAGCAGTGAACTCACACCGGGGAGGGAAAAACTGTTTTTT. The chain combines TRBV6-1 with TRBJ1-4; the D is unclear. The V end was cut by 2 bases, the J end by 8 bases, with 15 bases between. There are 15 residues in the CDR3. Germline CDR1 and CDR2: MNHNS and SASEGT.